Detailed here is one T cell receptor (beta chain). The CDR3 extends over 15 amino acids. V lost 3 bases and J 3 bases, leaving 14 bases between the germline ends. The V gene's germline CDR1 is LNHDA and CDR2 SQIVND (reference sequence). The data derive from a study of blood T cell repertoires in COVID-19. Study background: Both acute and convalescent COVID-19 samples were obtained from the United States, Italy and Spain. Sample material is recorded as cDNA or gDNA derived from T cells, B-cell-depleted T cells, or PBMCs.

Some clones are missing from TCRdb's copy, which holds only in-frame ones; the method was immunoSEQ multiplex PCR. The sample lists hundreds of thousands of clones, under 90% occurring once. Seattle-derived patients entered the study during active infection and were followed longitudinally. Material: peripheral blood. The chain couples TRBV19 to TRBJ1-1; possible D gene TRBD1, 6 bases. This TCR was recovered from a woman aged 25-40 years with COVID-19, enrolled during active disease. In DNA form, the CDR3 reads TGTGCCAGTAGTATCCATATGGCAGGGGACACTGAAGCTTTCTTT. Its translation: CASSIHMAGDTEAFF.